This T cell receptor beta chain is drawn from a study of neurological immune-mediated disorders (dated by TCRdb to the late 2010s). A note on the overall study: The study compared peripheral blood TCR-beta repertoires of HTLV-I-associated myelopathy (HAM/TSP) patients, multiple sclerosis patients and healthy controls using UMI-based sequencing. Alongside PBMC samples, the set of fewer than 110 TCR-beta libraries contained longitudinal samples, technical triplicates, and paired CD4+ and CD8+ T-cell subsets that had been sorted. Longitudinal HAM/TSP and healthy donors had 3 time-points each (roughly 3-45 month intervals). The cohort comprised roughly 65 subjects: around 15 HAM/TSP patients, 35 or so multiple sclerosis patients and 20 or so healthy controls.

There are many counts of this clonotype. Its target antigen remains unknown. It has no much larger one-base neighbor in the sample; base qualities were not kept. Per the publication, the time point label means: longitudinal time-point 3. For unsorted PBMC libraries, 2 million PBMCs were used after storage in RNAlater at -80 degrees C until RNA extraction. PBMCs were separated from peripheral blood using Ficoll-Hypaque density gradient centrifugation and then cryopreserved in liquid nitrogen. The junction shows trimming of 1 base on V and 13 bases on J, plus 11 bases between the germline ends. The CDR3, from cysteine to phenylalanine, totals 13 residues. The kept DNA is CDR3 alone, 39 bases in frame from the first base. CDR1 LGHDT and CDR2 YNNKEL were looked up in the germline V gene (reference sequence). cDNA was synthesized by template-switch 5'RACE using a primer carrying a 10-nucleotide random unique molecular identifier by which each TCR transcript was tagged. Every sequencing run yielded over 170 million TCR-beta sequences covering 15-18 subjects. Total RNA was extracted with the RNeasy kit. The KAPA Real-time Library Amplification kit was used to amplify TCR-beta VDJ regions with primers targeting the TCR constant region and the 5'RACE anchor. A first PCR added sample indexes and Illumina adaptors, and a second PCR then raised library yield. After Ampure bead purification, the TCR product of roughly 650 bp was size-selected on a 2% E-gel SizeSelection system. Before pooling, libraries had their quality checked on a Bioanalyzer, their concentration measured with Qubit, and their quantity determined with the Kapa Library Quantification kit. An Illumina HiSeq 2500 was used to sequence the libraries paired-end at 2 x 150 bp. To increase sequence diversity, roughly 24-32% phiX was spiked into each library pool. As for how the authors treated the data: The UMI-based MiGEC pipeline processed quality-filtered reads and removed over 80% of raw TCR sequences during error correction. VDJ genes were aligned to IMGT germline references, and each clonotype was defined by a unique CDR3 amino acid sequence together with V-J genes. Clonal expansion, Shannon diversity and CDR3 relatedness (CalcPairwiseDistances, ClusterSamples) were evaluated with VDJtools, and phylogenetic trees were built with CLCbio workbench. Clones with at least 8 unique UMIs were defined as expanded, with this threshold being based on coefficient-of-variation modelling across technical triplicates. TCRdb cleaned the public reads at Q25 with fastp, built clones with MiXCR and kept in-frame beta chains. Records with the same CDR3 protein are collapsed into one entry carrying the most frequent genes and DNA. These V and J calls rely on TCRdb rather than the paper's analysis. The sample has around 100,000 distinct CDR3 sequences on record, about 10% of them singletons. Of the sample, 2.5% to 4% falls within the top ten clones.

What the work shows at the level of the full study, not this receptor alone: No identical CDR3 amino acid sequences were found to be shared among expanded clones across subjects, suggesting that TCR-beta repertoires were private in all groups. TCR clonal expansion was highest in HAM/TSP patients and lowest in MS patients, with MS patients falling below even healthy controls.

This clonotype originated in a female donor with HTLV-1-associated myelopathy (HAM/TSP). Material for sequencing was PBMCs. The chain is made from TRBV3-1 and TRBJ1-6; no D gene call is confident. CDR3 sequence: CASSQGYGLPLHF. DNA sequence: TGTGCCAGCAGCCAAGGGTACGGACTGCCCCTCCACTTT.